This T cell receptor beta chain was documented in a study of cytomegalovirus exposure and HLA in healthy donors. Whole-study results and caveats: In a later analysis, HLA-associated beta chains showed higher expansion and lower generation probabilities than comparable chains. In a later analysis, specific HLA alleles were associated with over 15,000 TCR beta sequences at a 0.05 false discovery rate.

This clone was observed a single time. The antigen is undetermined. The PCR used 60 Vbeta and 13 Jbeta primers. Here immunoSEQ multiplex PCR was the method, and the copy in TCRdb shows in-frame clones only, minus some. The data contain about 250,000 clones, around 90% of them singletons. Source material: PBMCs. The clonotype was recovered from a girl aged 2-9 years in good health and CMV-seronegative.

Here the CDR3 reads CASSASGHDNQPQHF. CDR3 coding DNA: TGTGCCAGCAGTGCGTCGGGACACGACAATCAGCCCCAGCATTTT. The chain recombines TRBV6-5 with TRBJ1-5, with D perhaps matching TRBD1 (6 bases). V was pared by 5 bases and J by 3 bases, with 14 bases between. Germline assignment: CDR1 MNHEY and CDR2 SVGAGI. The CDR3 is 15 amino acids.